This T cell receptor (beta chain) came from a study of radiotherapy plus CTLA-4 blockade in lung cancer. On the study more broadly: Disease control was seen in over 25% of patients, objective responses in 18%.

Germline assignment: CDR1 MDHEN and CDR2 SYDVKM. J was trimmed by 5 bases and V by 6 bases; bases with no gene match: 11. There are 15 residues in the CDR3. Patients had chemo-refractory metastatic non-small-cell lung cancer and received focal radiation plus CTLA-4 blockade that used ipilimumab. In this sample, this clone turned up once. What it binds is unknown. General observations from the study: Once radiotherapy plus ipilimumab had been given, TCR clones derived from tumor expanded in blood. Early blood T cell clone changes and increased post-radiation serum interferon-beta were reportedly the strongest response predictors.

The repertoire was sequenced with immunoSEQ multiplex PCR; TCRdb's copy has only in-frame clones and lacks some. This table holds about 38,000 clones, 80% to 90% found once. Sequencing used peripheral blood, obtained from a patient treated with radiotherapy plus ipilimumab. The gene calls are TRBV28 and TRBJ2-7; 9 bases fit TRBD1. The receptor was isolated from a human donor with non-small cell lung cancer whose response to radiotherapy plus ipilimumab could not be evaluated. CDR3 loop: CASRRTRTGANEQYF. The CDR3 nucleotides are TGTGCCAGCAGGCGGACCCGGACAGGGGCCAACGAGCAGTACTTC.